Below, 13 T cell receptor beta chains from the same sample are listed, as sequenced in a study of shared clonotypes between healthy human individuals. The protocol was immunoSEQ multiplex PCR, while the TCRdb copy is restricted to in-frame clones and leaves out a portion. The sample has nearly 2 million clones, just under 95% seen once. It was CD45RO-negative cells, positively selected for CCR7, that made up naive CD8 cells, with terminally differentiated effector memory CD45RA+ cells excluded. Source material: naive CD8+ T cells sorted from blood. Source of these receptors: a man in his late teens or twenties in good health.

The V gene is TRBV7-9, the J gene TRBJ1-6, with D possibly being TRBD1 (5 bases). V was clipped by 5 bases and J by 0 bases, with 14 bases between them. The CDR3 spans 17 residues. CDR1 and CDR2 from the germline V gene are SEHNR and FQNEAQ (reference sequence). The CDR3 coding sequence is TGTGCCAGCAGCGGGGCAGAGGGGAGCTCCTATAATTCACCCCTCCACTTT. It encodes CASSGAEGSSYNSPLHF.

A few counts support this clone. The CDR3 protein is CASSLNRGPGEQYF. As DNA, the CDR3 is TGTGCCAGCAGCTTAAACAGGGGGCCGGGGGAGCAGTACTTC. The chain joins TRBV7-8 to TRBJ2-7; 9 bases map to TRBD1. The CDR3 is made up of 14 amino acids. V trimming: 2 bases; J trimming: 7 bases; junction bases outside the gene matches: 6. The germline V gene encodes CDR1 SGHVS and CDR2 FQNEAQ.

V usage is TRBV11-3 and J usage is TRBJ2-2; D possibly corresponds to TRBD1 (6 bases). The CDR3 runs 12 residues. The germline V and J ends were trimmed by 5 bases and 7 bases, with 8 bases remaining between them. Germline lookup yields CDR1 SGHNT and CDR2 YENEEA. This chain's CDR3 is CASSEGGGELFF. CDR3 bases: TGTGCCAGCAGCGAAGGGGGCGGGGAGCTGTTTTTT.

The chain combines TRBV5-1 with TRBJ2-7; TRBD2 might be the D (6 bases). CDR3 length: 15 residues. With 4 bases removed from V and 6 bases from J, the gap between germline ends came to 20 bases. The germline gives CDR1 SGHRS, CDR2 YFSETQ. The CDR3 protein is CASSTGPGTPIEQYF. The CDR3 DNA sequence: TGCGCCAGCAGCACTGGCCCCGGGACTCCAATCGAGCAGTACTTC.

This clone was found a few times. The chain couples TRBV21-1 to TRBJ1-5. TRBV21-1 is given as a pseudogene. CDR3 size: 15 residues. DNA of the CDR3: TGTGCCTCCAGGGGAGGGTTTGGCCTGCATCAGCCCCAGCATTTT. It codes for CASRGGFGLHQPQHF.

On this clone itself: This same CDR3 is encoded by further DNA sequences in the sample. The genes are TRBV10-1 and TRBJ2-2; D is unresolved. Germline lookup yields CDR1 WNHNN and CDR2 SYGVQD (reference sequence). CDR3 length: 12 amino acids. V lost 2 bases and J lost 5, with 3 bases in between. CDR3 loop: CASSEPTGELFF. DNA for the CDR3: TGCGCCAGCAGTGAGCCAACCGGGGAGCTGTTTTTT.

The rearrangement links TRBV5-1 to TRBJ2-7; either TRBD1 or TRBD2 may supply D (6 bases each). The CDR3 is 16 amino acids. Between the trimmed V and J ends, which lost 0 bases and 3 bases, there was a span of 16 bases. Germline CDR1 and CDR2: SGHRS and YFSETQ. The CDR3 DNA is TGCGCCAGCAGCTTGGGGATCGGGGGCGTTCGCTACGAGCAGTACTTC. Translated: CASSLGIGGVRYEQYF.

The CDR3 spells CASSYRDLSSYEQYF. In DNA, the CDR3 is TGTGCCAGCTCATATCGGGATCTAAGCTCCTACGAGCAGTACTTC. V and J are TRBV6-1 and TRBJ2-7; TRBD2 is a possible D gene (5 bases). CDR1 is MNHNS and CDR2 is SASEGT in the germline V gene. The CDR3 totals 15 residues. V was clipped by 8 bases and J by 0 bases, with 17 bases between them.

The chain combines TRBV6-6 with TRBJ1-2, with D uncertain. The CDR3 runs to 11 residues. In germline, CDR1 is MNHNY, CDR2 SVGAGI (reference sequence). The V end was cut by 2 bases, the J end by 8 bases, with 6 bases between. CDR3 in DNA: TGTGCCAGCAGTTACACAACGGGCTACACCTTC. Protein sequence: CASSYTTGYTF.

The chain recombines TRBV30 with TRBJ1-1; D is unresolved. In germline, CDR1 is GTSNPN, CDR2 SVGIG (reference sequence). V lost 0 bases and J 4 bases, leaving 9 bases between the germline ends. The CDR3 has 13 amino acids. This chain's CDR3 is CAWSVVLATEAFF. In nucleotides, the CDR3 is TGTGCCTGGAGTGTGGTCCTAGCCACTGAAGCTTTCTTT.

In DNA form, the CDR3 reads TGTGCCAGCAGCCCCTACACAGGGGCCATAGAAGCTTTCTTT. This codes for CASSPYTGAIEAFF. The chain carries TRBV7-9 and TRBJ1-1; the match to TRBD1 covers 7 bases. This CDR3 is 14 amino acids long. Losses at the gene ends were 5 bases for V and 8 bases for J; bases not matched to a gene: 11. Germline assignment: CDR1 SEHNR and CDR2 FQNEAQ (reference sequence).

This rearrangement joins TRBV7-9 to TRBJ2-3, with a possible D match to TRBD1 (5 bases). V lost 4 bases, J lost 3 bases, and 17 bases lay in between. CDR1 is SEHNR, CDR2 FQNEAQ, per germline (reference sequence). The CDR3 has 16 residues. This CDR3 is CASSSLLKGQTDTQYF. The CDR3 DNA reads as TGTGCCAGCAGCTCTCTTTTGAAGGGGCAGACAGATACGCAGTATTTT.

The CDR3 reads CASSPGGGVRETQYF. DNA for the CDR3: TGTGCCAGCAGCCCTGGTGGGGGCGTTCGAGAGACCCAGTACTTC. V is TRBV27 and J is TRBJ2-5, with D possibly TRBD1 on 6 matching bases. This CDR3 spans 15 amino acids. Germline-derived CDR1 and CDR2 are MNHEY and SMNVEV (reference sequence). The V gene lost 6 bases and the J gene lost 4 bases, with 18 bases spanning the gap.